The next 30 T cell receptor beta chains were all read from a single sample in a study of blood T cell repertoires in COVID-19 (dated by TCRdb to 2020 to 2021). The protocol used for the library was the immunoSEQ multiplex PCR assay. As stored in TCRdb, this immuneACCESS dataset retains in-frame rearrangements with V and J assigned. A fraction of the clones does not appear; measured against another copy, unresolved V genes explain less than half of the discrepancy, and the remainder lacks a known reason. The sample table lists hundreds of thousands of clones, about nine tenths of them with a count of one. About 4.5% of the sample is held by the ten biggest clonotypes. Specimen: peripheral blood. The receptors shown here come from a man in his fifties or sixties with acute or convalescent COVID-19.

V usage is TRBV5-5 and J usage is TRBJ1-2; TRBD1 aligns across 9 bases. Germline trimming cut 4 bases from V and 1 base from J; bases unmatched to any gene: 5. Germline V gene lookup returns CDR1 SGHKS and CDR2 YYEKEE (reference sequence). CDR3 length: 15 amino acids. The CDR3 sequence: CASSPGQGGNYGYTF. For the CDR3, the DNA is TGTGCCAGCAGCCCGGGACAGGGTGGTAACTATGGCTACACCTTC.

In this sample, this clone turned up a few times. This chain connects TRBV18 to TRBJ1-5, with D perhaps matching TRBD1 (5 bases). In germline, CDR1 is KGHSH, CDR2 LQKENI. The CDR3 has 15 amino acids. V lost 6 bases, J lost 0 bases, and 12 bases lay in between. The CDR3 DNA reads as TGTGCCAGCTCCCCGGGGACTCATAGCAATCAGCCCCAGCATTTT. Residues: CASSPGTHSNQPQHF. The entire variable domain, with the rest obtained from reference TRBV18 and TRBJ1-5, is as follows: NAGVMQNPRHLVRRRGQEARLRCSPMKGHSHVYWYRQLPEEGLKFMVYLQKENIIDESGMPKERFSAEFPKEGPSILRIQQVVRGDSAAYFCASSPGTHSNQPQHFGDGTRLSIL.

With regard to this clone: At one end the junction does not follow the germline gene, possibly because of a read error. This chain joins TRBV13 and TRBJ1-1; 9 bases match TRBD1. Per germline, CDR1 PRHDT and CDR2 FYEKMQ (reference sequence). The CDR3 is made up of 15 amino acids. CDR3 nucleotide sequence: TGTGCCAGCAGCCTAGGGGACAGGGTGAACACTGAAGCTTTCTTT. It encodes CASSLGDRVNTEAFF.

The rearrangement links TRBV6-5 to TRBJ2-7, with a tentative D call TRBD1 (6 bases). Per the germline V gene, CDR1 is MNHEY and CDR2 is SVGAGI. V lost 7 bases and J lost 0, with 16 bases in between. The CDR3 has 15 amino acids. The CDR3 nucleotides read TGTGCCAGCACACAGGGAGACAGCGTCTCCTACGAGCAGTACTTC. The encoded protein is CASTQGDSVSYEQYF.

This clone occurred once. The chain recombines TRBV27 with TRBJ1-5; D not resolved. There are 14 residues in the CDR3. CDR1 and CDR2 from the germline V gene are MNHEY and SMNVEV (reference sequence). With 2 bases removed from V and 3 bases from J, the gap between germline ends came to 8 bases. This CDR3 is CASSLDGYNQPQHF. The CDR3 nucleotides read TGTGCCAGCAGTTTAGACGGGTACAATCAGCCCCAGCATTTT.

The CDR3 region has the DNA TGTGCCAGCAGCCAAGGCGGTAGCGGGGCCGGGAAGTACAATGAGCAGTTCTTC. This encodes CASSQGGSGAGKYNEQFF. The chain links TRBV4-2 to TRBJ2-1, with 8 bases lining up with TRBD2. This CDR3 spans 18 amino acids. From germline, CDR1 is LGHNA and CDR2 YNFKEQ. The V segment lost 1 base and the J segment 4 bases; nucleotides outside the gene matches: 12.

V usage is TRBV24-1 and J usage is TRBJ2-7, with D tentatively TRBD1 (5 bases). V shed 0 bases and J shed 12 bases, with 11 bases lying between them. Germline CDR1 is KGHDR and CDR2 is SFDVKD. This CDR3 has 12 residues. CDR3 protein: CATSDLKDKWYF. The CDR3 region has the DNA TGTGCCACCAGTGATTTGAAGGACAAGTGGTACTTC.

CDR3: CASSELRGLNTEAFF. CDR3 sequence (DNA): TGTGCCAGCAGTGAATTAAGGGGCCTGAACACTGAAGCTTTCTTT. This chain connects TRBV6-1 to TRBJ1-1; TRBD1 might be the D (5 bases). The length of the CDR3 is 15 residues. The germline CDR1 and CDR2 sequences are MNHNS and SASEGT. V dropped 2 bases and J dropped 0 bases, with 10 bases sitting between them.

DNA of the CDR3: TGCGCCAGCAGCTTGTCACCGGGACAGCTGAATGAAAAACTGTTTTTT. Its translation: CASSLSPGQLNEKLFF. The genes are TRBV5-1 and TRBJ1-4; 7 bases are shared with TRBD1. This CDR3 spans 16 amino acids. In germline, CDR1 is SGHRS, CDR2 YFSETQ. Trimming took 1 base from V and 5 from J; bases not matched to a gene: 8.

V usage is TRBV5-5 and J usage is TRBJ1-1; D is perhaps TRBD1 (6 bases). The V gene's germline CDR1 is SGHKS and CDR2 YYEKEE (reference sequence). CDR3 size: 13 residues. Trimming took off 1 base at V and 7 bases at J, with 11 bases between the two ends. DNA of the CDR3: TGTGCCAGCAGCTTGTGGGACACTCTTGAAGCTTTCTTT. The encoded protein is CASSLWDTLEAFF.

The chain recombines TRBV12-3 or TRBV12-4 with TRBJ1-5; no definite D call. There are 12 residues in the CDR3. Trimming pared 7 bases from V and 7 bases from J, leaving 11 bases between. CDR3 in DNA: TGTGCCAGCACTTACACGGGGCAGCCCCAGCATTTT. Protein sequence: CASTYTGQPQHF.

The J gene is TRBJ2-3, the V gene TRBV18; D perhaps matches TRBD2 (7 bases). V lost 4 bases and J 0 bases, leaving 14 bases between the germline ends. There are 16 residues in the CDR3. Germline CDR1 KGHSH, CDR2 LQKENI. In nucleotides, the CDR3 is TGTGCCAGCTCACGCCTCGGGGGGCCTAGCACAGATACGCAGTATTTT. Translated: CASSRLGGPSTDTQYF. The full variable domain, with the rest looked up from reference TRBV18 and TRBJ2-3, is NAGVMQNPRHLVRRRGQEARLRCSPMKGHSHVYWYRQLPEEGLKFMVYLQKENIIDESGMPKERFSAEFPKEGPSILRIQQVVRGDSAAYFCASSRLGGPSTDTQYFGPGTRLTVL.

J is TRBJ2-2 and V is TRBV6-5, with 9 bases identical to TRBD1. Germline lookup yields CDR1 MNHEY and CDR2 SVGAGI. Trimming at V came to 6 bases and at J to 1 base, leaving 3 bases not matched to a gene. CDR3 length equals 15 residues. CDR3 bases: TGTGCCAGCAGCGCGACAGGGGGGAACACCGGGGAGCTGTTTTTT. This gives the protein CASSATGGNTGELFF.

The chain couples TRBV27 to TRBJ2-3; D is undetermined. Germline V gene sequence: CDR1 MNHEY, CDR2 SMNVEV (reference sequence). The length of the CDR3 is 18 residues. V was pared by 6 bases and J by 4 bases, with 26 bases between. The CDR3 loop is CASRLPWPPFLPADTQYF. The CDR3 bases are TGTGCCAGCAGACTACCCTGGCCGCCGTTTTTACCCGCAGATACGCAGTATTTT.

V and J are TRBV12-3 or TRBV12-4 and TRBJ1-2; 10 bases are a match to TRBD1. Trimming removed 6 bases from V and 6 bases from J; junction bases left unmatched: 4. This CDR3 spans 13 amino acids. The DNA for the CDR3 is TGTGCCAGCAGGCGACAGGGGGCTGATGGCTACACCTTC. This sequence encodes CASRRQGADGYTF.

The chain carries TRBV6-7 and TRBJ1-2; 7 bases match TRBD1. TRBV6-7 is an open reading frame, and its role is uncertain. This CDR3 is built from 14 residues. V shed 5 bases, J shed 1 base, and the junction held 4 bases outside the gene matches. The CDR3 DNA follows: TGTGCCAGCAGTGAGGGACAGCTTAACTATGGCTACACCTTC. Residues: CASSEGQLNYGYTF.

The chain has TRBV25-1 and TRBJ1-2; TRBD1 agrees at 7 bases. Germline assignment: CDR1 MGHDK and CDR2 SYGVNS. With V trimmed by 4 bases and J by 8 bases, 7 bases remained unmatched. This CDR3 spans 13 amino acids. CDR3 region: CASSVIGGKGYTF. CDR3 sequence (DNA): TGTGCCAGCAGTGTAATAGGGGGCAAGGGCTACACCTTC.

The rearrangement links TRBV2 to TRBJ2-7; the D gene is possibly TRBD2 (5 bases). In germline, CDR1 is SNHLY, CDR2 FYNNEI. V was shortened by 7 bases and J by 1 base, with 14 bases between the two germline ends. The CDR3 is 14 residues long. DNA of the CDR3: TGTGCCAGCAAGGTAGTGAGGACTTCCTACGAGCAGTACTTC. It encodes CASKVVRTSYEQYF.

Only one count was recorded for this clone. This chain uses TRBV9 with TRBJ2-4, with 7 bases aligning to TRBD1. Germline assignment: CDR1 SGDLS and CDR2 YYNGEE. The CDR3 has 16 amino acids. The V segment lost 3 bases and the J segment 0 bases; nucleotides outside the gene matches: 6. CDR3 nucleotide sequence: TGTGCCAGCAGCGCAACAGGGGTGATAGCCAAAAACATTCAGTACTTC. Amino acid sequence: CASSATGVIAKNIQYF.

The chain has TRBV2 and TRBJ2-1, with TRBD1 matching over 12 bases. V trimming: 7 bases; J trimming: 8 bases; junction bases outside the gene matches: 9. Germline CDR1 and CDR2: SNHLY and FYNNEI. The CDR3 runs 15 residues. The CDR3 here is CASTPGQGAWDEQFF. Here the CDR3 DNA reads TGTGCCAGCACCCCGGGACAGGGGGCATGGGATGAGCAGTTCTTC. The full variable domain, in which reference TRBV2 and TRBJ2-1 provide the parts outside the CDR3, is EPEVTQTPSHQVTQMGQEVILRCVPISNHLYFYWYRQILGQKVEFLVSFYNNEISEKSEIFDDQFSVERPDGSNFTLKIRSTKLEDSAMYFCASTPGQGAWDEQFFGPGTRLTVL.

The chain couples TRBV7-9 to TRBJ1-3; D is uncertain. The CDR3 is made up of 14 amino acids. Trimming removed 5 bases from V and 1 base from J, with 9 bases in between. CDR1 and CDR2 (germline): SEHNR, FQNEAQ (reference sequence). This CDR3 reads CASSPGGSGNTIYF. The DNA of the CDR3 is TGTGCCAGCAGCCCGGGTGGGTCTGGAAACACCATATATTTT.

V usage is TRBV11-3 and J usage is TRBJ2-3; weak D call: TRBD2 (6 bases). Trimming removed 3 bases from V and 3 bases from J, with 16 bases in between. The CDR3 length is 16 residues. The V gene's germline CDR1 is SGHNT and CDR2 YENEEA. Written as DNA, the CDR3 is TGTGCCAGCAGCTTGTCGACTAGTCCTCATACAGATACGCAGTATTTT. This gives the protein CASSLSTSPHTDTQYF.

The chain joins TRBV19 to TRBJ1-5; TRBD1 is a possible D gene (5 bases). Germline CDR1 reads LNHDA; CDR2 reads SQIVND (reference sequence). Trimming removed 4 bases at V and 4 bases at J, with 8 bases between. This CDR3 comprises 13 residues. The CDR3 loop is CASSSDRNQPQHF. In nucleotides, the CDR3 is TGTGCCAGTAGTAGTGACAGAAATCAGCCCCAGCATTTT.

The CDR3 reads CASSMLRTGSYGYTF. Written as DNA, the CDR3 is TGTGCCAGTAGTATGCTCCGGACAGGGAGCTATGGCTACACCTTC. This chain uses TRBV19 with TRBJ1-2, with 8 bases that match TRBD1. The germline V gene encodes CDR1 LNHDA and CDR2 SQIVND (reference sequence). CDR3 size: 15 residues. Losses at the gene ends were 3 bases for V and 4 bases for J; bases not matched to a gene: 7.

The chain recombines TRBV19 with TRBJ1-1; D is undetermined. The CDR3 covers 14 residues. Germline CDR1 reads LNHDA; CDR2 reads SQIVND (reference sequence). V lost 4 bases and J 1 base, leaving 10 bases between the germline ends. The CDR3 protein is CASSTEQPNTEAFF. CDR3 DNA sequence: TGTGCCAGTAGTACTGAACAGCCGAACACTGAAGCTTTCTTT. Complete variable domain (other parts from reference TRBV19 and TRBJ1-1): DGGITQSPKYLFRKEGQNVTLSCEQNLNHDAMYWYRQDPGQGLRLIYYSQIVNDFQKGDIAEGYSVSREKKESFPLTVTSAQKNPTAFYLCASSTEQPNTEAFFGQGTRLTVV.

V usage is TRBV19 and J usage is TRBJ2-1, with 7 positions matching TRBD2. The CDR3 runs 16 residues. V lost 3 bases, J lost 4 bases, and 9 bases stayed unmatched. Germline CDR1 LNHDA, CDR2 SQIVND (reference sequence). CDR3 protein: CASSMSSGGGYNEQFF. In nucleotides, the CDR3 is TGTGCCAGTAGTATGTCAAGTGGGGGGGGTTACAATGAGCAGTTCTTC.

The gene calls are TRBV4-1 and TRBJ1-1; D gene ambiguous. Germline V gene lookup returns CDR1 MGHRA and CDR2 YSYEKL. The length of the CDR3 is 15 residues. Trimming took off 8 bases at V and 7 bases at J, with 23 bases between the two ends. CDR3 in amino acids: CASSLPAAKRGEAFF. The CDR3 DNA sequence: TGCGCCAGCTCCCTCCCAGCAGCCAAGCGGGGTGAAGCTTTCTTT.

The chain employs TRBV7-9 and TRBJ1-2, with D uncertain. Per germline, CDR1 SEHNR and CDR2 FQNEAQ (reference sequence). Trimming left V 1 base short and J 4 bases short, with 13 bases between. CDR3 length: 15 amino acids. Here the CDR3 reads CASSLVSSVPYGYTF. CDR3 DNA: TGTGCCAGCAGCTTAGTCAGTTCAGTACCCTATGGCTACACCTTC.

This clone was seen only a few times. The V call is TRBV19, the J call TRBJ1-4; possible D gene TRBD1, 6 bases. From germline, CDR1 is LNHDA and CDR2 SQIVND (reference sequence). This CDR3 is built from 15 residues. Trimming removed 4 bases from V and 0 bases from J, with 9 bases in between. CDR3 sequence: CASSRGQSTNEKLFF. Here the CDR3 DNA reads TGTGCCAGTAGTAGAGGACAGTCAACTAATGAAAAACTGTTTTTT. The entire variable domain, with the rest obtained from reference TRBV19 and TRBJ1-4, is as follows: DGGITQSPKYLFRKEGQNVTLSCEQNLNHDAMYWYRQDPGQGLRLIYYSQIVNDFQKGDIAEGYSVSREKKESFPLTVTSAQKNPTAFYLCASSRGQSTNEKLFFGSGTQLSVL.

CDR3: CATRADSGNTIYF. The CDR3 bases are TGTGCCACCAGGGCGGACTCTGGAAACACCATATATTTT. The chain combines TRBV7-3 with TRBJ1-3; TRBD1 is a possible D gene (5 bases). Trimming left V 10 bases short and J 0 bases short, with 10 bases between. The CDR3 spans 13 residues. Germline V gene sequence: CDR1 SGHTA, CDR2 FQGTGA.